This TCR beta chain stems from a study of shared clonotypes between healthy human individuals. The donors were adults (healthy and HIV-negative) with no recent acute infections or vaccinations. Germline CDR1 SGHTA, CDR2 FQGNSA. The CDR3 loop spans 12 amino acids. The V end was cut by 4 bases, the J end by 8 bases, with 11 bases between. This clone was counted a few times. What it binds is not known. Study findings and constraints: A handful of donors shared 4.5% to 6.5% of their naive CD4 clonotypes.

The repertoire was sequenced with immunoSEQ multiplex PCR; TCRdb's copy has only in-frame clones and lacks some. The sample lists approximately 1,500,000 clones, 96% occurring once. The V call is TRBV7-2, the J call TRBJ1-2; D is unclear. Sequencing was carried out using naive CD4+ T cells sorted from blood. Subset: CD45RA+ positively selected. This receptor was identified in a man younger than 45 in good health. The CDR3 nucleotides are TGTGCCAGCAGCTCCCCCTTCGGGGGCTACACCTTC. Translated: CASSSPFGGYTF.